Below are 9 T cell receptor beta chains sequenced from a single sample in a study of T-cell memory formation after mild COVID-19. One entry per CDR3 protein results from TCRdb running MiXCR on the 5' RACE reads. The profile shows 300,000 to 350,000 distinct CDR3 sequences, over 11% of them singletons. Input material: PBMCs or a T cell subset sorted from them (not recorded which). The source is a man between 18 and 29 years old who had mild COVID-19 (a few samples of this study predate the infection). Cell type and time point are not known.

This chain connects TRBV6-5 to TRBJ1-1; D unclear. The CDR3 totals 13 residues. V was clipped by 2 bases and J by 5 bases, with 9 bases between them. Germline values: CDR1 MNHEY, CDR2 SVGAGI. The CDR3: CASSYDGRTEAFF. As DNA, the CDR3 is TGTGCCAGCAGTTACGACGGTCGGACTGAAGCTTTCTTT.

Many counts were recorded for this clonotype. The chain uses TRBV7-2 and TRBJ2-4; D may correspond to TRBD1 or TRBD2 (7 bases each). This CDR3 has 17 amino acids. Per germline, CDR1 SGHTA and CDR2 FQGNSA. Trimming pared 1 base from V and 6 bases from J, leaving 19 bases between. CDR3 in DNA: TGTGCCAGCAGCTTAGTCGTCAGGGGGGGCCCCGGAAACATTCAGTACTTC. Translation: CASSLVVRGGPGNIQYF.

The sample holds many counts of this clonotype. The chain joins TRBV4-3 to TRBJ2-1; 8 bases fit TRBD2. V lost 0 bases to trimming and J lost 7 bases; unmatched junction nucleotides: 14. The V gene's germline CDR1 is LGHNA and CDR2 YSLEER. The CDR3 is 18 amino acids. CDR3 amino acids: CASSQDSSRGLGHNEQFF. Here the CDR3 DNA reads TGCGCCAGCAGCCAAGATAGTTCACGGGGACTAGGCCATAATGAGCAGTTCTTC.

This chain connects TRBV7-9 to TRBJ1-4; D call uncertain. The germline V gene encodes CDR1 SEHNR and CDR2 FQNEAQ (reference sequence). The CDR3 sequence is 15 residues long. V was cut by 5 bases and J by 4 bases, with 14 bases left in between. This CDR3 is CASSPAGGYNEKLFF. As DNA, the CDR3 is TGTGCCAGCAGCCCCGCCGGAGGCTATAATGAAAAACTGTTTTTT. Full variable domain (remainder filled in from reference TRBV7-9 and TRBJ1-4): DTGVSQNPRHKITKRGQNVTFRCDPISEHNRLYWYRQTLGQGPEFLTYFQNEAQLEKSRLLSDRFSAERPKGSFSTLEIQRTEQGDSAMYLCASSPAGGYNEKLFFGSGTQLSVL.

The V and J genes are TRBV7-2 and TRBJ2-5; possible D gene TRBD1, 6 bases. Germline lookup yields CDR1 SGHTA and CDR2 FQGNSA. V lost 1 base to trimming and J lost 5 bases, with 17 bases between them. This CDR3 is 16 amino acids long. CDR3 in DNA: TGTGCCAGCAGCTTAGTAGTCCTGGGGGCCGGGGAGACCCAGTACTTC. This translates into CASSLVVLGAGETQYF.

The CDR3 region has the DNA TGTGCCAGTAGTATAGATAAAGTCGGAGGCTACACCTTC. Translation: CASSIDKVGGYTF. The J gene is TRBJ1-2, the V gene TRBV19; D is undetermined. Trimming stripped 0 bases from V and 8 bases from J, with 10 bases between. The CDR3 consists of 13 residues. In germline, CDR1 is LNHDA, CDR2 SQIVND (reference sequence).

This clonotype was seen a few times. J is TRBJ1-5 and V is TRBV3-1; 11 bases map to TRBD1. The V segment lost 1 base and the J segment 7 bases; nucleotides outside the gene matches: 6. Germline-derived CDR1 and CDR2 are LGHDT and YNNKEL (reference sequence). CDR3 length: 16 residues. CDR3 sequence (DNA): TGTGCCAGCAGCCAAGGGACAGGGGGCAGCCGGCAGCCCCAGCATTTT. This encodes CASSQGTGGSRQPQHF.

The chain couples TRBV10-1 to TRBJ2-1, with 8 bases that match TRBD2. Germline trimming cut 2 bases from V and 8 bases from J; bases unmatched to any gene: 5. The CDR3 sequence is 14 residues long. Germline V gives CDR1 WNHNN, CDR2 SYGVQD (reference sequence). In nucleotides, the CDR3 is TGCGCCAGCAGTGAGAGCGGGGGATCAGATGAGCAGTTCTTC. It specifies CASSESGGSDEQFF.

The CDR3 loop is CASSLSRGAGYGYTF. CDR3 in DNA: TGCGCCAGCAGCTTGTCGAGGGGAGCAGGCTATGGCTACACCTTC. The chain is built from TRBV5-1 and TRBJ1-2; D might be TRBD1 (5 bases). V was trimmed by 1 base and J by 4 bases, leaving 14 bases between them. Per germline, CDR1 SGHRS and CDR2 YFSETQ. The CDR3 consists of 15 residues.